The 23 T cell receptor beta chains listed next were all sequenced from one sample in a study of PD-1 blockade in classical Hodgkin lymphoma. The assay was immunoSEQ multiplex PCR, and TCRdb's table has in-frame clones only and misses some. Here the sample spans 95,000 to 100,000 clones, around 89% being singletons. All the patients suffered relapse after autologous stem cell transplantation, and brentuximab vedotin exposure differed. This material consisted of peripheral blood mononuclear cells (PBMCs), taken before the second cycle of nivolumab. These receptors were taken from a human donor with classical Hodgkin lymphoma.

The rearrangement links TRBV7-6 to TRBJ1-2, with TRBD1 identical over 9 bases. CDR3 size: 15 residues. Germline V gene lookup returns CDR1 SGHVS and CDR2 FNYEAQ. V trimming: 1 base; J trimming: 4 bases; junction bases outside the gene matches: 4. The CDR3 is CASSLEGQGPYGYTF. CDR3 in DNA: TGTGCCAGCAGCTTAGAAGGACAGGGGCCCTATGGCTACACCTTC.

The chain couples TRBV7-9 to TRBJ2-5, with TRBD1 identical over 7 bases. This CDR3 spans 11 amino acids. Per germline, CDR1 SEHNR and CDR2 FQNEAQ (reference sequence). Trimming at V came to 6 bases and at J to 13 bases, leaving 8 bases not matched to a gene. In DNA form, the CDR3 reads TGTGCCAGCAGTGGACAGGAGATTTGGTACTTC. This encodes CASSGQEIWYF.

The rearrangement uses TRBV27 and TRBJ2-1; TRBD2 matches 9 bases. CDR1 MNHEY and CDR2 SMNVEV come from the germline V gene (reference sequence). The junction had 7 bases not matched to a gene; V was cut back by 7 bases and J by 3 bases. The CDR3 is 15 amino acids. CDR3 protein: CASNHGGGDYNEQFF. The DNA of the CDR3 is TGTGCCAGCAACCACGGCGGGGGGGACTACAATGAGCAGTTCTTC.

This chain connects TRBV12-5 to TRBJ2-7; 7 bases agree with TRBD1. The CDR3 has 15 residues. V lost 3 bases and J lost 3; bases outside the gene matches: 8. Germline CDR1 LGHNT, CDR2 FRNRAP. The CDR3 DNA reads TGTGCTAGTGGTTTTAGGGGGCCCCCCCTCTACGAGCAGTACTTC. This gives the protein CASGFRGPPLYEQYF.

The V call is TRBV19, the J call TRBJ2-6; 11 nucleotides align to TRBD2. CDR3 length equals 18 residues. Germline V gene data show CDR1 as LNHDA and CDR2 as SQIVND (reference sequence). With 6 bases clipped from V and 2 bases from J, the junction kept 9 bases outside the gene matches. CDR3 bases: TGTGCCAGTAGGAACCTAGCGGGGGGCGGTACTGGGGCCAACGTCCTGACTTTC. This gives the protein CASRNLAGGGTGANVLTF.

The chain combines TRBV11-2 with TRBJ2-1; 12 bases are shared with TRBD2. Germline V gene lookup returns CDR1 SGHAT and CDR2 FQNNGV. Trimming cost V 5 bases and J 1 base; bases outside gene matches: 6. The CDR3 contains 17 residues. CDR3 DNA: TGTGCCAGCAGCCACAGACTAGCGGGGGAATCCTACAATGAGCAGTTCTTC. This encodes CASSHRLAGESYNEQFF.

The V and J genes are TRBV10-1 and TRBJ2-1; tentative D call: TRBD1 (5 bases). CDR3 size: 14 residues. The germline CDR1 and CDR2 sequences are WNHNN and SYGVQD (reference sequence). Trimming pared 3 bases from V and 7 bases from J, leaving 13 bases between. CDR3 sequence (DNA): TGCGCCAGCAGTGAAGGCAGGGCCTCAAATGAGCAGTTCTTC. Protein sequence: CASSEGRASNEQFF.

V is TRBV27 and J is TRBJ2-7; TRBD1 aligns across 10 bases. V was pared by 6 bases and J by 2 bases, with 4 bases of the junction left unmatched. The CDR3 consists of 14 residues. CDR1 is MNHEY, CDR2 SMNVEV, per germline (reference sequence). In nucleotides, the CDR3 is TGTGCCAGCAGGAGGGACAGGGGAACCTACGAGCAGTACTTC. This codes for CASRRDRGTYEQYF.

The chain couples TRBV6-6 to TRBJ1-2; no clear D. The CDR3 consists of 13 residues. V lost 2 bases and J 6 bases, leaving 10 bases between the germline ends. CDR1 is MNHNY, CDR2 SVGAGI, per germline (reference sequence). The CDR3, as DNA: TGTGCCAGCAGTTACGTGGGTGGTCATGGCTACACCTTC. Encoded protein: CASSYVGGHGYTF.

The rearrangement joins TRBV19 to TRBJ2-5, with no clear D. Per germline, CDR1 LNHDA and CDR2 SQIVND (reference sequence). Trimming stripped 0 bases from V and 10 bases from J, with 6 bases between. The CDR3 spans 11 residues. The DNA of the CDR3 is TGTGCCAGTAGTATAGATGGCAACCAGTACTTC. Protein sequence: CASSIDGNQYF.

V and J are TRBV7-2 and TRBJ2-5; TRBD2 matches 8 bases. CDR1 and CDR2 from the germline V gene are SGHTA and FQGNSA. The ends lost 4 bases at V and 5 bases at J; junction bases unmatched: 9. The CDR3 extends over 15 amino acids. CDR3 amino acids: CASSSNPGGAETQYF. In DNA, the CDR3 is TGTGCCAGCAGCTCAAACCCCGGGGGGGCGGAGACCCAGTACTTC.

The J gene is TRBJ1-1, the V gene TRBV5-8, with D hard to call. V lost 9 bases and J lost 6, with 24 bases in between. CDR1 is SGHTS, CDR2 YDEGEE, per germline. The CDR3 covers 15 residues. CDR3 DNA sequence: TGTGCCACACCGCCGAGACACGGACTCTTCGCTGAAGCTTTCTTT. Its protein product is CATPPRHGLFAEAFF.

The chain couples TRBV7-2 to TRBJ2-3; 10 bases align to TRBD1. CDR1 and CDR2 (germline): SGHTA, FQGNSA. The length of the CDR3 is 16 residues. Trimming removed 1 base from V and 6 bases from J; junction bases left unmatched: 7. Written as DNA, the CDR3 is TGTGCCAGCAGCTTAGGGTGGGGACAGGGGATGGATACGCAGTATTTT. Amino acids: CASSLGWGQGMDTQYF.

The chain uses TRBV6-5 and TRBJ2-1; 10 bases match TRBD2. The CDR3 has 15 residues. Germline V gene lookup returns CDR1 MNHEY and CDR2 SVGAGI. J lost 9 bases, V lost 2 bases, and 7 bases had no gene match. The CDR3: CASSYTQRGGVEQFF. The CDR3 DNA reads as TGTGCCAGCAGTTACACCCAGCGGGGGGGAGTTGAGCAGTTCTTC.

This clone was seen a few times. The CDR3 protein is CASSFPGSGYTF. Here the CDR3 DNA reads TGTGCCAGCAGCTTTCCAGGGTCTGGCTACACCTTC. The chain employs TRBV7-8 and TRBJ1-2, with TRBD1 as a possible D gene (5 bases). The CDR3 totals 12 residues. V shed 3 bases and J shed 7 bases, with 9 bases lying between them. Germline V gives CDR1 SGHVS, CDR2 FQNEAQ.

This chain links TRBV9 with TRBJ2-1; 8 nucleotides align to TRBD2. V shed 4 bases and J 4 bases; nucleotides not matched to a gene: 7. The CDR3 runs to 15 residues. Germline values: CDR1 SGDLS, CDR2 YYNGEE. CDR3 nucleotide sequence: TGTGCCAGCAGCCCGTCCGGGACTAGATACAATGAGCAGTTCTTC. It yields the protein CASSPSGTRYNEQFF.

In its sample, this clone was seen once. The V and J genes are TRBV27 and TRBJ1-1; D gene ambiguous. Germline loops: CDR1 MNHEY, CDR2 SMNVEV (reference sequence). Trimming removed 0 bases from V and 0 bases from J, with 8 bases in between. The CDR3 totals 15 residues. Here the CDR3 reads CASSLSPVMNTEAFF. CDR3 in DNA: TGTGCCAGCAGTTTATCGCCAGTTATGAACACTGAAGCTTTCTTT.

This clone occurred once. The CDR3 DNA is TGCAGCGTCCTGAGGGGGGGTGAAAAACTGTTTTTT. This gives the protein CSVLRGGEKLFF. This rearrangement joins TRBV29-1 to TRBJ1-4, with D tentatively TRBD1 (6 bases). CDR3 length: 12 residues. CDR1 is SQVTM and CDR2 is ANQGSEA in the germline V gene. Trimming pared 6 bases from V and 7 bases from J, leaving 12 bases between.

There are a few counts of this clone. The CDR3 DNA follows: TGTGCCAGCAGTGGTTGGACAGATACGCAGTATTTT. Translation: CASSGWTDTQYF. The rearrangement joins TRBV2 to TRBJ2-3; D is unclear. Trimming removed 4 bases from V and 3 bases from J, with 5 bases in between. CDR1 is SNHLY and CDR2 is FYNNEI in the germline V gene. The CDR3 length is 12 residues.

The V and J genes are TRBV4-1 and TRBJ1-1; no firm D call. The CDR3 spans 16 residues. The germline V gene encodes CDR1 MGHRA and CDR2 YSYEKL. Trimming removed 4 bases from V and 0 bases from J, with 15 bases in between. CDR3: CASSREREEMNTEAFF. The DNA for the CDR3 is TGCGCCAGCAGCCGAGAGAGGGAGGAGATGAACACTGAAGCTTTCTTT.

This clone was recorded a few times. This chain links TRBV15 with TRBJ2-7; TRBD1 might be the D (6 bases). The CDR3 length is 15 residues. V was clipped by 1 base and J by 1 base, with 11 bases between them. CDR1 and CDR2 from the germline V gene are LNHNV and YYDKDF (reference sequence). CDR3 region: CATSRGRGLSYEQYF. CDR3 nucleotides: TGTGCCACCAGCAGAGGCAGGGGATTATCCTACGAGCAGTACTTC.

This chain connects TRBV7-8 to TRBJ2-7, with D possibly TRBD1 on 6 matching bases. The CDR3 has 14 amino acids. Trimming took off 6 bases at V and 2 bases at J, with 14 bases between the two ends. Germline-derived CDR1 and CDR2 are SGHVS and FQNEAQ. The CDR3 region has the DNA TGTGCCAGCAGAGCAAAGGGGGACCCCTACGAGCAGTACTTC. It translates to CASRAKGDPYEQYF.

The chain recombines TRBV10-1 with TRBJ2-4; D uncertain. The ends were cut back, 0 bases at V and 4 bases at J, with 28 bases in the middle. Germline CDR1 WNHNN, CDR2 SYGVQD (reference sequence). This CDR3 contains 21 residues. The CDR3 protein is CASSESGFGWGSFDKKNIQYF. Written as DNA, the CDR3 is TGCGCCAGCAGTGAGTCAGGGTTCGGATGGGGATCGTTTGACAAGAAAAACATTCAGTACTTC.